This TCR beta chain stems from a study of sequential checkpoint blockade in melanoma. On the study more broadly: Randomization was 1:1 between first-line nivolumab→ipilimumab and ipilimumab→nivolumab. Maintenance nivolumab came after either treatment sequence.

Indicated treatment: randomized to nivolumab then ipilimumab (arm A) or the reverse (arm B). None of the patients previously received DNA-damaging chemotherapy. From thawed PBMCs, live CD3+CD8+ cells negative for CD19 and CD56 were sorted. With 1 base removed from V and 2 bases from J, the gap between germline ends came to 9 bases. The CDR3 extends over 14 amino acids. In germline, CDR1 is MGHRA, CDR2 YSYEKL. The table came from immunoSEQ multiplex PCR; TCRdb's copy has only in-frame clones and leaves some out. Here the sample spans approximately 13,000 clones, under 65% being singletons. The TCR was taken from a human donor with melanoma. V is TRBV4-1 and J is TRBJ2-7; D unclear. This specimen was CD8+ T cells sorted from blood (inferred from file names), taken from a patient given nivolumab and ipilimumab in sequence. CDR3 sequence: CASSQVNTAYEQYF. DNA for the CDR3: TGCGCCAGCAGCCAAGTCAACACCGCCTACGAGCAGTACTTC.